This TCR beta chain was recovered during a study of blood T cells in healthy people across ages (dated by TCRdb to about 2015). At the level of the whole study: In model experiments, roughly one uniquely barcoded TCR beta cDNA molecule per two T cells was captured by template switching. Using deep sequencing normalized with unique cDNA molecular identifiers, the study measured how TCR beta repertoire diversity changes with age. Donors were grouped into four age groups: young (average approximately 15 years), middle-aged (39), aged (approximately 58) and long-lived (approximately 75). Donors of different ages were randomly distributed across sequencing lanes to avoid experimental bias. Using the same blood draw, the study looked at two additional independent replicas of 1 million unique cDNA reads for two donors, one aged 18 to 30 and the other aged 80 or older.

To prepare the library, 5' RACE was applied. Sequencing relied on an Illumina HiSeq 2500. A second PCR of roughly 6 to 11 cycles was run with a J-beta primer mix and a sample-barcoded 5' primer. Each TCR beta cDNA molecule received a unique molecular identifier from a template-switch 5' adaptor carrying 12 random nucleotides. Each sample yielded at least 3 million CDR3-containing paired-end reads. All of the RNA was converted into first-strand cDNA using the Mint cDNA synthesis kit, with a TRBC-specific oligonucleotide serving as the primer. Following uracil-DNA glycosylase treatment, all cDNA underwent a first 18-cycle PCR with the universal primers M1SS and BC2_uni_R. Per the source publication's procedure: Normalization of each sample was performed by random selection of 1 million high-quality reads, each carrying a distinct molecular identifier. Instead of being binned into consensus sequences, reads with shared molecular identifiers were discarded. MiTCR, with a Q25 quality threshold and the strictest error-elimination algorithm, was used for CDR3 identification, clonotype clustering and error correction. A nonparametric unseen species model using Euler transformation provided a lower-bound estimate of total TCR beta diversity. TCRdb reanalyzed the raw reads on its own, using fastp at Q25 for trimming and MiXCR for clone calling, and kept in-frame beta chains. Rows are unified per CDR3 protein, each entry keeping the most common DNA and genes. The V and J calls follow TCRdb's processing rather than the paper's. Counted in this sample were over 1.5 million distinct CDR3 sequences; just under 50% of them appeared once. The ten largest clones add up to more than 2% of the sample.

On the study overall, not on this receptor specifically: Estimates of total diversity from one million sequenced T cells were regarded as lower bounds and underestimates. Because donor CMV infection status was unknown, age-related changes in expanded clonotypes were potentially confounded. Bulk unsorted PBMC profiling prevented conclusive comparison of naive and antigen-experienced compartments. Compared with the aged group, the long-lived group had more naive CD4+ T cells, fewer expanded clones and increased TCR diversity, a pattern suggesting age selection. The percentage of naive T cells measured by flow cytometry correlated strongly with observed TCR beta diversity. As age increased, observed TCR beta diversity per million T cells dropped in a roughly linear way, and a significant reduction was already evident by age 40.

About this clonotype: This clone's antigen is unknown. No base-level quality is on record; no much larger clone is a single base apart.

The 40 or so donors, aged about 6 to 100 years, were systemically healthy Caucasian individuals from Russia. Each donor gave ten milliliters of peripheral blood, drawn into EDTA-treated Vacutainer tubes. PBMCs were isolated by Ficoll-Paque density-gradient centrifugation, with at least 6.5 million obtained per sample. Total RNA was extracted from PBMCs with Trizol reagent, with at least 5.5 micrograms obtained per sample. For every donor, flow cytometry on a PBMC aliquot measured the percentage of naive CD45RAhigh/CD27high T cells. The CDR3 goes from the cysteine to the phenylalanine over 14 residues. Of the read, only the CDR3 DNA is kept; its 42 bases are in frame from base 1. V drops 1 base and J drops 8 bases, leaving 17 bases in between. CDR1 DFQATT and CDR2 SNEGSKA are derived from the germline V gene (reference sequence).

The chain is made from TRBV20-1 and TRBJ1-1, with a tentative D gene TRBD1 over 5 matching bases. Sequencing was performed on blood. The receptor comes from a woman in her thirties or forties in good health. The CDR3 reads as follows: CSARASTGEAEAFF. The DNA reads TGCAGTGCTAGAGCCTCGACGGGGGAGGCGGAAGCTTTCTTT.